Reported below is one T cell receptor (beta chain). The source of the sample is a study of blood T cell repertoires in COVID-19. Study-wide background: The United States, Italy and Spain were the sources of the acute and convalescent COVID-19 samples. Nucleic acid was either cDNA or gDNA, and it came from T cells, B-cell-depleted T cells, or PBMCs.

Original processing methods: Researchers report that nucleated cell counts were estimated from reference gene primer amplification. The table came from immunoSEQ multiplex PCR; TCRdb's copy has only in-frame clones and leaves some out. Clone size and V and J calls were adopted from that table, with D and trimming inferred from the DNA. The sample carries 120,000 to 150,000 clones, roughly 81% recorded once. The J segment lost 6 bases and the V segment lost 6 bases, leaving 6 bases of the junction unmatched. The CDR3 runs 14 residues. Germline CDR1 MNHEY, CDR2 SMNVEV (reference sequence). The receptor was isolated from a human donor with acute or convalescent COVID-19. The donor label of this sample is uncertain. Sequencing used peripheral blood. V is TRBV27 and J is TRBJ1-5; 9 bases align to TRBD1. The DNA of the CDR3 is TGTGCCAGCAGAACAGGGGGCTCACGTCAGCCCCAGCATTTT. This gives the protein CASRTGGSRQPQHF.